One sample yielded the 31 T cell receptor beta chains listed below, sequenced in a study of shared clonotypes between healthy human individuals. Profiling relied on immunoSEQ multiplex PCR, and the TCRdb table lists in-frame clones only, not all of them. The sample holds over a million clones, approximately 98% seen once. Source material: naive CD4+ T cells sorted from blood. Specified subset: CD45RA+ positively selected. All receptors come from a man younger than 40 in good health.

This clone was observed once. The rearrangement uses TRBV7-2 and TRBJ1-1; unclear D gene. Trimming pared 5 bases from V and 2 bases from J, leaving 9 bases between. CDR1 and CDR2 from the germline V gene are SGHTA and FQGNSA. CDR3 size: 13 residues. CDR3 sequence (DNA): TGTGCCAGCAGCCGAATCCTTAACACTGAAGCTTTCTTT. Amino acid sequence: CASSRILNTEAFF.

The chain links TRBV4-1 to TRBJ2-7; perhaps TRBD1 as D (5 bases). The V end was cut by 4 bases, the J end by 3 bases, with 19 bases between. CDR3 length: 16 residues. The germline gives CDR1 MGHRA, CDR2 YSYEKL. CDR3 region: CASSPTGAQRNYEQYF. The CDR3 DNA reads TGCGCCAGCAGCCCAACAGGAGCACAGCGTAACTACGAGCAGTACTTC.

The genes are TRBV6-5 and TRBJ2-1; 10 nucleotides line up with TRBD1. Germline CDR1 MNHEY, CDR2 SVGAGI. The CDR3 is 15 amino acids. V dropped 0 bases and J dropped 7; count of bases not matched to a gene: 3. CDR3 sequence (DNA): TGTGCCAGCAGTTACTCGGGGACAGGGGAGAATGAGCAGTTCTTC. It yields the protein CASSYSGTGENEQFF.

The CDR3 spells CATTPEVHEQFF. The CDR3 DNA is TGTGCCACTACCCCCGAGGTCCATGAGCAGTTCTTC. The chain couples TRBV6-1 to TRBJ2-1; D gene uncertain. Per germline, CDR1 MNHNS and CDR2 SASEGT. Trimming removed 10 bases at V and 8 bases at J, with 15 bases between. This CDR3 comprises 12 residues.

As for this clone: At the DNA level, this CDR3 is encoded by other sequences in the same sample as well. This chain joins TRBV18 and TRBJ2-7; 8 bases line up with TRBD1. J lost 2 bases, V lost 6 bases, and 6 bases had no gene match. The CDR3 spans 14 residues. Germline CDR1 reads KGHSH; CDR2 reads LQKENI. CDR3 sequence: CASSPGTGPYEQYF. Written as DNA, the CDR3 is TGTGCCAGCTCTCCCGGGACAGGACCCTACGAGCAGTACTTC.

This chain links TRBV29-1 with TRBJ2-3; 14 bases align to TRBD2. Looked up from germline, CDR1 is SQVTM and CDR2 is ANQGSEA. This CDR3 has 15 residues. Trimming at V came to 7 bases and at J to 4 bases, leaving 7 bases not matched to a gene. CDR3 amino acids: CSAGTSGGDADTQYF. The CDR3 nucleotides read TGCAGCGCCGGGACTAGCGGGGGAGACGCAGATACGCAGTATTTT.

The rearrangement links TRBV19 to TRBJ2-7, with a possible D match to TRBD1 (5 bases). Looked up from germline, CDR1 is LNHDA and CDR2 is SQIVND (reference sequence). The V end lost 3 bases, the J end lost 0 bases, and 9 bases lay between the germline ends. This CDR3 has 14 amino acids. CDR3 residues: CASSIGASSYEQYF. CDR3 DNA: TGTGCCAGTAGTATTGGGGCAAGCTCCTACGAGCAGTACTTC.

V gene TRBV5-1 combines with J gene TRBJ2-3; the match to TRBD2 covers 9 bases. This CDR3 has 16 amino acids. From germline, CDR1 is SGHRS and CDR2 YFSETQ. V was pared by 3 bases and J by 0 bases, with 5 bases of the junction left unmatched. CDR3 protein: CASSWGLAHSTDTQYF. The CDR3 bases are TGCGCCAGCAGCTGGGGACTAGCCCACAGCACAGATACGCAGTATTTT.

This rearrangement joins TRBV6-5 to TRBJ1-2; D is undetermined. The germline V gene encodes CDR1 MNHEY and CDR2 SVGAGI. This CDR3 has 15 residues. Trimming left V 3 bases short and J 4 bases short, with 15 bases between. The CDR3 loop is CASSYLDGSAYGYTF. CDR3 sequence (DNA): TGTGCCAGCAGTTATCTCGATGGGAGCGCCTATGGCTACACCTTC.

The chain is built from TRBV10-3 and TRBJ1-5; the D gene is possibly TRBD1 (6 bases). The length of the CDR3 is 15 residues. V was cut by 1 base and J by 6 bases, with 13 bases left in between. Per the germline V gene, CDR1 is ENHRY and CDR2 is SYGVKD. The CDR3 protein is CAISEYRGLGQPQHF. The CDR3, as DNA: TGTGCCATCAGTGAGTATCGGGGGCTGGGTCAGCCCCAGCATTTT.

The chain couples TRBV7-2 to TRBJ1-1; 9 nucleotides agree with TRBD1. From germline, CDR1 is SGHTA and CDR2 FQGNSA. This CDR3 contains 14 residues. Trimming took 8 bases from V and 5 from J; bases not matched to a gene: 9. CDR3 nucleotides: TGTGCCAGCTCAAGGGACAGGGTTGATACTGAAGCTTTCTTT. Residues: CASSRDRVDTEAFF.

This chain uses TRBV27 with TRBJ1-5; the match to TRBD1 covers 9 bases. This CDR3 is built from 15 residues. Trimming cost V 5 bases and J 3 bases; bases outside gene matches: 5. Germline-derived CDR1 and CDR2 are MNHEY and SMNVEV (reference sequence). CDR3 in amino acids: CASSHGTGNNQPQHF. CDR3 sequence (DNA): TGTGCCAGCAGTCACGGGACAGGGAACAATCAGCCCCAGCATTTT.

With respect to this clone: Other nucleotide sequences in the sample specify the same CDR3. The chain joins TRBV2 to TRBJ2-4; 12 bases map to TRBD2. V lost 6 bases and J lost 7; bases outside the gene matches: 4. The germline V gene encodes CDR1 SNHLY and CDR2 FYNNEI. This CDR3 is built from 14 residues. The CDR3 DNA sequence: TGTGCCAGCAGAACCGGGACTAGCGGGAACATTCAGTACTTC. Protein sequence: CASRTGTSGNIQYF.

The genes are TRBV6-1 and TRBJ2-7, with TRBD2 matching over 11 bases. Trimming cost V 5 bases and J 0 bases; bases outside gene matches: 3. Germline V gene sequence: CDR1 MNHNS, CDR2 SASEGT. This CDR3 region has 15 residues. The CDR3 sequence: CASSPLAGGSYEQYF. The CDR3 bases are TGTGCCAGCAGTCCTCTAGCGGGAGGCTCCTACGAGCAGTACTTC.

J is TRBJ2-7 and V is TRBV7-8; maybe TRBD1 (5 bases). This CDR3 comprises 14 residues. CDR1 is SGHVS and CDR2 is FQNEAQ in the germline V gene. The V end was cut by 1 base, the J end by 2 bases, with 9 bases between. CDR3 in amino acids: CASSLGDSTYEQYF. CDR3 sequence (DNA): TGTGCCAGCAGCTTAGGCGACAGTACCTACGAGCAGTACTTC. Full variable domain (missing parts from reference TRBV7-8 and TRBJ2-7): GAGVSQSPRYKVAKRGQDVALRCDPISGHVSLFWYQQALGQGPEFLTYFQNEAQLDKSGLPSDRFFAERPEGSVSTLKIQRTQQEDSAVYLCASSLGDSTYEQYFGPGTRLTVT.

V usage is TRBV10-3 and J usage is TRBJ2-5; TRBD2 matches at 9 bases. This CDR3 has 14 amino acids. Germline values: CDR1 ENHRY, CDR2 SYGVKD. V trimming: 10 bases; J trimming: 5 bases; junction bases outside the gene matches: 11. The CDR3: CATTSAGGGETQYF. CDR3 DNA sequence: TGTGCCACCACCTCAGCGGGAGGCGGCGAGACCCAGTACTTC.

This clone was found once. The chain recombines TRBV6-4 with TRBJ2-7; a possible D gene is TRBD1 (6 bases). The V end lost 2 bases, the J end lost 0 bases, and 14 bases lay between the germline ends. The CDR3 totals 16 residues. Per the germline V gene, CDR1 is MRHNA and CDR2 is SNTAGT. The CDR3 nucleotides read TGTGCCAGCAGTGACCGACCCAGGGGCTACTCCTACGAGCAGTACTTC. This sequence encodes CASSDRPRGYSYEQYF.

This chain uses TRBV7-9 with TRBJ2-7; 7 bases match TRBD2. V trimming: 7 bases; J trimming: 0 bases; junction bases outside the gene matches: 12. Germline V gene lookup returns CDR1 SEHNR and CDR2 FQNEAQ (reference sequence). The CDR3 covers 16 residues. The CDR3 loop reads CASTLLASGSSYEQYF. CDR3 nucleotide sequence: TGTGCCAGCACTCTACTTGCTAGCGGTTCCTCCTACGAGCAGTACTTC.

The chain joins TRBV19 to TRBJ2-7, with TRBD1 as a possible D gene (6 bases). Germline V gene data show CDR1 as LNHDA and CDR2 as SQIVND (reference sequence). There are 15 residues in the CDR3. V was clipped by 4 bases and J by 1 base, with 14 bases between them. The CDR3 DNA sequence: TGTGCCAGTAGTACCCCGGGGCAGGGGTCCTACGAGCAGTACTTC. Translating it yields CASSTPGQGSYEQYF.

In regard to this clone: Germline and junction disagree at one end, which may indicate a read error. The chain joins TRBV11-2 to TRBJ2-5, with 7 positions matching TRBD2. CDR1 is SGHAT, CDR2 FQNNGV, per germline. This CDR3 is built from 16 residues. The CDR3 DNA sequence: TGTGCCGGCAGCTTAGCCGGCAGGGCGGGAGTGGAGACCCAGTACTTC. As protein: CAGSLAGRAGVETQYF.

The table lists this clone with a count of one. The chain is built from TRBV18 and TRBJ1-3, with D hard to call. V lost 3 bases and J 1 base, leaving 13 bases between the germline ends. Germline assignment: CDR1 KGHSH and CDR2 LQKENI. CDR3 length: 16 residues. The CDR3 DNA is TGTGCCAGCTCACCGACAAGTGGGTTGTCTGGAAACACCATATATTTT. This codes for CASSPTSGLSGNTIYF.

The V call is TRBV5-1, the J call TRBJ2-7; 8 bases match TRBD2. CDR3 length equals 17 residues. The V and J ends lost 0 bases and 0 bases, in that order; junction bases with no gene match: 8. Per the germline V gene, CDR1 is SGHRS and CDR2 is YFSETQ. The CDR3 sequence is CASSLALAGWSSYEQYF. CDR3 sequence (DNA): TGCGCCAGCAGCTTGGCCTTAGCGGGATGGAGCTCCTACGAGCAGTACTTC. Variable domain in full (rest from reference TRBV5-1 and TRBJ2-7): KAGVTQTPRYLIKTRGQQVTLSCSPISGHRSVSWYQQTPGQGLQFLFEYFSETQRNKGNFPGRFSGRQFSNSRSEMNVSTLELGDSALYLCASSLALAGWSSYEQYFGPGTRLTVT.

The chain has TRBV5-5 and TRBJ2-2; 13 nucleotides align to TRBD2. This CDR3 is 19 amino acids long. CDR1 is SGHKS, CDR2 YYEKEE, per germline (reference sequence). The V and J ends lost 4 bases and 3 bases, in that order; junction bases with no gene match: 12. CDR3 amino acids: CASSPGRRTSGRYTGELFF. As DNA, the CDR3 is TGTGCCAGCAGCCCAGGACGGCGGACTAGCGGGAGATACACCGGGGAGCTGTTTTTT.

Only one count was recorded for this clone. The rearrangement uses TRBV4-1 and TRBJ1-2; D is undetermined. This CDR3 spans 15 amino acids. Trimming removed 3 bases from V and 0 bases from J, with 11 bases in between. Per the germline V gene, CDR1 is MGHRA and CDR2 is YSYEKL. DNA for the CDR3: TGCGCCAGCAGCCAGCGGACGGAAGCTAACTATGGCTACACCTTC. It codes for CASSQRTEANYGYTF.

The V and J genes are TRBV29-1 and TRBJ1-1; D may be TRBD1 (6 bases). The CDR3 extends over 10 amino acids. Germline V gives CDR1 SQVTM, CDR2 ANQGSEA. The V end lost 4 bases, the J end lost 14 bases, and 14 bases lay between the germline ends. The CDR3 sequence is CSVVQGGWFF. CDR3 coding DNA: TGCAGCGTTGTGCAAGGGGGTTGGTTCTTT.

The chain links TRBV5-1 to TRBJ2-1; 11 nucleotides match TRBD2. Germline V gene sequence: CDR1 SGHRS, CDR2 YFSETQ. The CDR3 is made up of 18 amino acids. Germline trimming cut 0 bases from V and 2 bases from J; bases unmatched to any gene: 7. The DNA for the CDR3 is TGCGCCAGCAGCTTGGGACTAGCGGGACTAGGAGCCTACAATGAGCAGTTCTTC. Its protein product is CASSLGLAGLGAYNEQFF. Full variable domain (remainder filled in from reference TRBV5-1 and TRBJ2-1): KAGVTQTPRYLIKTRGQQVTLSCSPISGHRSVSWYQQTPGQGLQFLFEYFSETQRNKGNFPGRFSGRQFSNSRSEMNVSTLELGDSALYLCASSLGLAGLGAYNEQFFGPGTRLTVL.

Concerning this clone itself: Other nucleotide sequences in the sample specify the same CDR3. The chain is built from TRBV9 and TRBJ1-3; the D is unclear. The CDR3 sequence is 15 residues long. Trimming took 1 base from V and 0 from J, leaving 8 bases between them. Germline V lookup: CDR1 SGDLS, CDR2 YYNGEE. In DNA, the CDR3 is TGTGCCAGCAGCGTAAGTCCGAGCTCTGGAAACACCATATATTTT. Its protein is CASSVSPSSGNTIYF.

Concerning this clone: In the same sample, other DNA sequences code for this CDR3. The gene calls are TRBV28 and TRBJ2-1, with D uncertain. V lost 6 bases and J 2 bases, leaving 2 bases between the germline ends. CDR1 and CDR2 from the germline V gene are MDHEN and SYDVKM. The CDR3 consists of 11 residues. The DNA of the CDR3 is TGTGCCAGCAGCACCTACAATGAGCAGTTCTTC. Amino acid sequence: CASSTYNEQFF.

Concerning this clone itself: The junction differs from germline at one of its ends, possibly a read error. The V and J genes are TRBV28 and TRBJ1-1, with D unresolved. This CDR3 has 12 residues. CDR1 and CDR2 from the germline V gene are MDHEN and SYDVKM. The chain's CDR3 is CASNFVNSEAFF. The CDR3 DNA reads TGTGCCAGCAATTTCGTTAACAGTGAAGCTTTCTTT.

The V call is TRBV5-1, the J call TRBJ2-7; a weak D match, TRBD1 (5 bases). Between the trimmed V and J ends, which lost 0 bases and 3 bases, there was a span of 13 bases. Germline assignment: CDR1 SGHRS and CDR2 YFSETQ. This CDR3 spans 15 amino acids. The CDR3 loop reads CASSLEGQGNYEQYF. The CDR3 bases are TGCGCCAGCAGCTTGGAGGGGCAGGGAAACTACGAGCAGTACTTC.

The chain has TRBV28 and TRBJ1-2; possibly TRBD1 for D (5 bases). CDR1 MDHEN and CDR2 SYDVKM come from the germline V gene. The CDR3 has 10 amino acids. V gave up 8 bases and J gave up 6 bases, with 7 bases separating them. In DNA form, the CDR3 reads TGTGCCAGCCAGGGAAATGGCTACACCTTC. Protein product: CASQGNGYTF.